The 11 T cell receptor beta chains in this list originate from one sample, sequenced in a study of T cell repertoires in cytomegalovirus infection. TCRdb itself ran the reads through MiXCR, one entry per CDR3 protein. The table has hundreds of thousands of distinct CDR3 sequences, approximately 25% seen once; the top ten hold less than 10%. Sequenced material: CD8+ T cells from PBMCs. Every receptor here comes from a human donor in good health (CMV status not recorded). Some clones in this sample may be carry-over from other donors' samples.

This clonotype was recorded only once. This may be a read error: a much more frequent sequence differs by one nucleotide. The rearrangement joins TRBV7-9 to TRBJ1-2; possible D gene TRBD1, 6 bases. Per germline, CDR1 SEHNR and CDR2 FQNEAQ (reference sequence). This CDR3 has 11 amino acids. V was cut by 5 bases and J by 7 bases, with 8 bases left in between. Written as DNA, the CDR3 is TGTGCCAGCAGCCAGGGGACTGGCTACACCTTC. Amino acid sequence: CASSQGTGYTF.

This chain joins TRBV20-1 and TRBJ2-2; TRBD1 is a possible D gene (6 bases). The V gene lost 0 bases and the J gene lost 5 bases, with 16 bases spanning the gap. This CDR3 contains 16 residues. Per the germline V gene, CDR1 is DFQATT and CDR2 is SNEGSKA (reference sequence). DNA of the CDR3: TGCAGTGCTAGAGATCCCCCATCAGGGGATACCGGGGAGCTGTTTTTT. This translates into CSARDPPSGDTGELFF.

The table lists this clonotype with a few counts. V gene TRBV5-1 combines with J gene TRBJ1-1; D unclear. This CDR3 has 13 residues. The ends were cut back, 0 bases at V and 5 bases at J, with 8 bases in the middle. In germline, CDR1 is SGHRS, CDR2 YFSETQ. The DNA of the CDR3 is TGCGCCAGCAGCTTGGTTGGGGAAACTGAAGCTTTCTTT. This gives the protein CASSLVGETEAFF.

Only a few counts were recorded for this clonotype. The chain employs TRBV4-1 and TRBJ1-1, with D unresolved. Trimming left V 4 bases short and J 0 bases short, with 15 bases between. In germline, CDR1 is MGHRA, CDR2 YSYEKL. The CDR3 extends over 16 amino acids. CDR3 residues: CASSPQAVRMNTEAFF. The CDR3 DNA follows: TGCGCCAGCAGCCCGCAAGCCGTCAGAATGAACACTGAAGCTTTCTTT.

This clonotype was seen many times. The V call is TRBV5-6, the J call TRBJ2-4; D is ambiguous. From germline, CDR1 is SGHDT and CDR2 YYEEEE. Trimming removed 3 bases at V and 0 bases at J, with 13 bases between. The CDR3 runs to 16 residues. DNA for the CDR3: TGTGCCAGCAGCTGGGTCAGAAGCATAGCCAAAAACATTCAGTACTTC. This gives the protein CASSWVRSIAKNIQYF.

This clonotype turned up a few times. The rearrangement links TRBV20-1 to TRBJ2-5; D perhaps matches TRBD2 (6 bases). V was trimmed by 4 bases and J by 2 bases, leaving 11 bases between them. This CDR3 has 13 residues. The germline gives CDR1 DFQATT, CDR2 SNEGSKA (reference sequence). DNA for the CDR3: TGCAGTGCTACCGGGACTCGTCAAGAGACCCAGTACTTC. Translated, it gives CSATGTRQETQYF.

Notes on this clonotype: A clone one base away is much larger, so this may be a read error. The chain employs TRBV11-2 and TRBJ1-1; D uncertain. CDR1 is SGHAT and CDR2 is FQNNGV in the germline V gene. The ends were cut back, 10 bases at V and 1 base at J, with 10 bases in the middle. The CDR3 spans 12 residues. CDR3 sequence (DNA): TGTGCCAACCACTCCGGGAACACTGAAGCTTTCTTT. It encodes CANHSGNTEAFF.

This clonotype was counted a few times. The chain has TRBV6-1 and TRBJ2-7, with D unresolved. This CDR3 is built from 12 residues. The germline CDR1 and CDR2 sequences are MNHNS and SASEGT. Trimming took off 5 bases at V and 2 bases at J, with 7 bases between the two ends. CDR3 protein: CASSQTPYEQYF. The CDR3 DNA reads as TGTGCCAGCAGTCAGACCCCCTACGAGCAGTACTTC.

Ten or more counts support this clonotype. This sequence joins TRBV7-6 and TRBJ1-1; maybe TRBD1 (5 bases). Germline V CDR1 and CDR2: SGHVS, FNYEAQ. CDR3 length: 12 residues. The V gene lost 5 bases and the J gene lost 4 bases, with 8 bases spanning the gap. The CDR3 loop is CASSPGLTEAFF. CDR3 nucleotide sequence: TGTGCCAGCAGCCCAGGGCTCACTGAAGCTTTCTTT. The variable domain in full, with the rest retrieved from reference TRBV7-6 and TRBJ1-1, is GAGVSQSPRYKVTKRGQDVALRCDPISGHVSLYWYRQALGQGPEFLTYFNYEAQQDKSGLPNDRFSAERPEGSISTLTIQRTEQRDSAMYRCASSPGLTEAFFGQGTRLTVV.

The rearrangement uses TRBV7-9 and TRBJ1-4; D is undetermined. This CDR3 has 15 residues. The germline V gene encodes CDR1 SEHNR and CDR2 FQNEAQ (reference sequence). V was pared by 3 bases and J by 8 bases, with 16 bases between. CDR3 coding DNA: TGTGCCAGCAGCTTCGTCCGGAGGGAACGCGAAAAACTGTTTTTT. Protein product: CASSFVRREREKLFF.

This clonotype has only a few counts. This chain's CDR3 is CASIKLLSNQPQHF. The CDR3 DNA is TGTGCCAGCATTAAGCTTCTGAGCAATCAGCCCCAGCATTTT. This chain links TRBV28 with TRBJ1-5, with D uncertain. Germline V lookup: CDR1 MDHEN, CDR2 SYDVKM. The CDR3 runs 14 residues. Trimming cost V 7 bases and J 1 base, with 11 bases left between them.